This T cell receptor beta chain comes out of a study of OX40 agonist ivuxolimab in advanced cancers. Sequenced by immunoSEQ multiplex PCR; TCRdb stores in-frame clones only, minus some. Among about 70,000 clones, roughly 89% were seen once, and the ten largest hold 10% to 15%. This CDR3 comprises 14 residues. CDR1 and CDR2 (germline): MNHEY, SMNVEV (reference sequence). Trimming left V 3 bases short and J 3 bases short, with 12 bases between. The TCR sequence derives from an adult with an advanced solid tumor such as melanoma, head and neck, liver or kidney cancer. The sequenced sample was CD4+ or CD8+ T cells sorted from blood, obtained in a trial of the OX40 agonist ivuxolimab. This chain uses TRBV27 with TRBJ2-7, with D possibly being TRBD1 or TRBD2 (5 bases each). CDR3 amino acids: CASSLGDGGYEQYF. The CDR3 DNA sequence: TGTGCCAGCAGTTTGGGGGACGGAGGCTACGAGCAGTACTTC.